This T cell receptor beta chain emerged from a study of post-analysis software for immune sequencing data. Study-level points and caveats: Higher frequency in patients than in controls was seen for about five TRBV segments, with TRBV5-6, TRBV5-1 and TRBV20-1 among them. Batch-mates among the samples co-clustered strongly by F measure.

As for this clonotype: Antigen unknown.

TCR beta cDNA libraries included unique molecular identifiers. Each batch of about 0.9 to 10 million T cells produced hundreds of thousands of cDNA molecules. TCRdb re-called the PCR reads with MiXCR, one entry per CDR3 protein. Of about 810,000 distinct CDR3 sequences listed, about 57% are singletons. The CDR3 has 13 amino acids. Germline CDR1 reads MNHEY; CDR2 reads SMNVEV (reference sequence). V lost 2 bases and J lost 3, with 7 bases in between. Sequencing was carried out using blood. The source is a girl aged 10 to 17 with multiple sclerosis. The rearrangement uses TRBV27 and TRBJ1-2; D remains unclear. CDR3 loop: CASSLHPYYGYTF. Here the CDR3 DNA reads TGTGCCAGCAGTTTACATCCCTACTATGGCTACACCTTC.